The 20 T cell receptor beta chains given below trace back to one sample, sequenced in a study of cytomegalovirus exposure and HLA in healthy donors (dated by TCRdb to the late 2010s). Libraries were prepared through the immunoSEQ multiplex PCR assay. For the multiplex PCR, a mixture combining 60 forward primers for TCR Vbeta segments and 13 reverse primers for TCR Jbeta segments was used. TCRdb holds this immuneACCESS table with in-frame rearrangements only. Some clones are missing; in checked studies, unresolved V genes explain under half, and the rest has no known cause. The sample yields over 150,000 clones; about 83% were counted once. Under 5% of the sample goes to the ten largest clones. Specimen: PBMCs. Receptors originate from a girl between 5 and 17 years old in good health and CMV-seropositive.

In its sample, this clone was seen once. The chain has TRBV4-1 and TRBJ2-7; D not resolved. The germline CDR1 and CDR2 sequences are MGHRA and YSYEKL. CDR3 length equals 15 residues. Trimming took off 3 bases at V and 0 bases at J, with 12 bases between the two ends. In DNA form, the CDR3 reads TGCGCCAGCAGCCAGGTAGGAGAGAGCTCCTACGAGCAGTACTTC. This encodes CASSQVGESSYEQYF.

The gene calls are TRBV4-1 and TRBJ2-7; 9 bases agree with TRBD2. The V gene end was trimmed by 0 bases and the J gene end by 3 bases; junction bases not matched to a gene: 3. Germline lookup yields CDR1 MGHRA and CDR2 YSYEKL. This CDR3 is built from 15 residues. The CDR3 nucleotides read TGCGCCAGCAGCCAAGATCTAGCGGGGAGCTACGAGCAGTACTTC. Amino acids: CASSQDLAGSYEQYF.

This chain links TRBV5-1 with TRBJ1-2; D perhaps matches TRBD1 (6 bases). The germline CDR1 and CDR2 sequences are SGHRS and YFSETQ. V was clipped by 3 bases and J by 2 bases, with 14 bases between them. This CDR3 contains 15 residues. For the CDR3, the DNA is TGCGCCAGCAGCTGGGGGACACCGTCGAACTATGGCTACACCTTC. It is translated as CASSWGTPSNYGYTF.

CDR3: CASSQDLVVGDGNTIYF. In DNA, the CDR3 is TGTGCCAGCAGCCAAGATCTCGTCGTGGGAGATGGAAACACCATATATTTT. V and J are TRBV4-2 and TRBJ1-3; D gene unclear. This CDR3 spans 17 amino acids. The V end was cut by 0 bases, the J end by 3 bases, with 15 bases between. In germline, CDR1 is LGHNA, CDR2 YNFKEQ.

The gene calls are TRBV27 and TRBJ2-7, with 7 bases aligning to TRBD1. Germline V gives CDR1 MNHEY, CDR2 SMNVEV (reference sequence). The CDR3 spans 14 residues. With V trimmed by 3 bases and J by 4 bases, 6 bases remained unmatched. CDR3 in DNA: TGTGCCAGCAGTTTCTCACAGGGGAGTTACGAGCAGTACTTC. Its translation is CASSFSQGSYEQYF.

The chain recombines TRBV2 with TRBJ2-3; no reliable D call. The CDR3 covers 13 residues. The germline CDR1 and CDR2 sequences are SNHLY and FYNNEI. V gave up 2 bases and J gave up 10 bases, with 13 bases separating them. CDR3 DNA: TGTGCCAGCAGTGAATTCCCCGGAGTGGCGCAGTATTTT. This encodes CASSEFPGVAQYF.

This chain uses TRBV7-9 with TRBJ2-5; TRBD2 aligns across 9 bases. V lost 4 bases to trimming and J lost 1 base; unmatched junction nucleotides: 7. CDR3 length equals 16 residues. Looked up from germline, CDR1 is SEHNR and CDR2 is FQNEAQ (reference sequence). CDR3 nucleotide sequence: TGTGCCAGCAGCTCCGGACTAGCGTTTCCCCAAGAGACCCAGTACTTC. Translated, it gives CASSSGLAFPQETQYF. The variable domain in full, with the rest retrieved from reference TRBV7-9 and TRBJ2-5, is DTGVSQNPRHKITKRGQNVTFRCDPISEHNRLYWYRQTLGQGPEFLTYFQNEAQLEKSRLLSDRFSAERPKGSFSTLEIQRTEQGDSAMYLCASSSGLAFPQETQYFGPGTRLLVL.

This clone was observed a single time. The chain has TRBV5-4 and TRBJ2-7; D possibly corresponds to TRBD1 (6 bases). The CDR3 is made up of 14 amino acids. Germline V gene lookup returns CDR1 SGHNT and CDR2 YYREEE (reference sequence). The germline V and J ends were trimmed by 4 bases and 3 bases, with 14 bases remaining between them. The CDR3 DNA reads TGTGCCAGCAGCCCAAGACAGGAAATCTACGAGCAGTACTTC. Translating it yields CASSPRQEIYEQYF.

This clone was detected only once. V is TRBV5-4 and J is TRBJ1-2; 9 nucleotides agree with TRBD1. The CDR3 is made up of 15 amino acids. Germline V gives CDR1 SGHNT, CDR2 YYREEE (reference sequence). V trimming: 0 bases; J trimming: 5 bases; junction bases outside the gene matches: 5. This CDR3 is CASSLGDRVPYGYTF. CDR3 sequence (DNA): TGTGCCAGCAGCTTGGGGGACAGGGTCCCGTATGGCTACACCTTC.

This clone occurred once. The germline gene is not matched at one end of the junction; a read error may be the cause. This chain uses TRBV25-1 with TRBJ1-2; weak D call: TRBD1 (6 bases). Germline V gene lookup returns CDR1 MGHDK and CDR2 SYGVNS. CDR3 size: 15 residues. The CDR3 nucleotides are TGTGCCAGCAGTGATCGGACAGCCCACCCCTATGGCTACGCCTTC. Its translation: CASSDRTAHPYGYAF.

In DNA form, the CDR3 reads TGTGCCAGCAGCGTAGGGTCCCTGGGGCAGGTGGGAGGCTACACCTTC. This codes for CASSVGSLGQVGGYTF. The chain links TRBV9 to TRBJ1-2; a possible D gene is TRBD1 (5 bases). The CDR3 loop spans 16 amino acids. V was cut by 0 bases and J by 8 bases, with 20 bases left in between. CDR1 and CDR2 from the germline V gene are SGDLS and YYNGEE.

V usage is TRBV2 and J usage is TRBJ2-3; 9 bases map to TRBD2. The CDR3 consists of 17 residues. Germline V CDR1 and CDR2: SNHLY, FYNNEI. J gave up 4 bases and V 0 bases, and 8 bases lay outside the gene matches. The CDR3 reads CASSEARLAGLADTQYF. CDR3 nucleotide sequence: TGTGCCAGCAGTGAAGCGCGGCTAGCGGGACTAGCAGATACGCAGTATTTT.

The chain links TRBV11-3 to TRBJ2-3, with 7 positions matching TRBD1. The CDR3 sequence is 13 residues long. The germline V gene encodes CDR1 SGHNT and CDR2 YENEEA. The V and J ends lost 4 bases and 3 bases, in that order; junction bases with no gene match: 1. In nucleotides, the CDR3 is TGTGCCAGCAGCTACAGGGGTACAGATACGCAGTATTTT. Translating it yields CASSYRGTDTQYF.

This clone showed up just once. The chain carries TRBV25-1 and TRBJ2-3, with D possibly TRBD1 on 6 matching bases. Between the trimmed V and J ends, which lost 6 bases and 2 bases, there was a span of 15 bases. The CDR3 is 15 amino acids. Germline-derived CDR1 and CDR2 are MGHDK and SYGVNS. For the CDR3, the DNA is TGTGCCAGCAGGGACAGCCAAACACCCACAGATACGCAGTATTTT. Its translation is CASRDSQTPTDTQYF. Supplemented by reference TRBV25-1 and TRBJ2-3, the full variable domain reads EADIYQTPRYLVIGTGKKITLECSQTMGHDKMYWYQQDPGMELHLIHYSYGVNSTEKGDLSSESTVSRIRTEHFPLTLESARPSHTSQYLCASRDSQTPTDTQYFGPGTRLTVL.

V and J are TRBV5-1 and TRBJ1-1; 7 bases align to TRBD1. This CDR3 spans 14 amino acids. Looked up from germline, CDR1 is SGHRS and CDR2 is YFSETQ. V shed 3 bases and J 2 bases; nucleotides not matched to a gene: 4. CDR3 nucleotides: TGCGCCAGCAGCTCACAGGGGCTTAACACTGAAGCTTTCTTT. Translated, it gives CASSSQGLNTEAFF.

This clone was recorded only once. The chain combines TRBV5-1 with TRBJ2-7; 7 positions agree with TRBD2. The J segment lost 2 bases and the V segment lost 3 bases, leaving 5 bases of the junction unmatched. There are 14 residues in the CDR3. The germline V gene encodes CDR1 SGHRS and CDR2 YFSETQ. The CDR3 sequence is CASSSGGTPYEQYF. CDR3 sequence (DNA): TGCGCCAGCAGCTCCGGGGGGACTCCCTACGAGCAGTACTTC.

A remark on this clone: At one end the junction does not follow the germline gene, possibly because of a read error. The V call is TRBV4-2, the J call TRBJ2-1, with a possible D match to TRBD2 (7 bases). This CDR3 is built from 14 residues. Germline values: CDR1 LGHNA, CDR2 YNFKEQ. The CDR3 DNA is TGTGCCAGCGCGATACGGGGGGCCCACAATGGGCAGTTCTTC. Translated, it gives CASAIRGAHNGQFF.

The CDR3 region is CASSEVGGQVYGYTF. DNA of the CDR3: TGTGCCAGCAGTGAAGTAGGGGGCCAGGTCTATGGCTACACCTTC. The chain uses TRBV2 and TRBJ1-2; 7 positions match TRBD1. Trimming removed 1 base from V and 4 bases from J; junction bases left unmatched: 6. The V gene's germline CDR1 is SNHLY and CDR2 FYNNEI. The CDR3 is 15 residues long.

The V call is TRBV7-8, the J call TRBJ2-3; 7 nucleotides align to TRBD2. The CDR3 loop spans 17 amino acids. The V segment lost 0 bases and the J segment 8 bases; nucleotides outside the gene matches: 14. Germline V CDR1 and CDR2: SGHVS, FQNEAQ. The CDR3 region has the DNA TGTGCCAGCAGCTTAGCCCTTTCTAGCGGCCCGGGGGGTACGCAGTATTTT. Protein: CASSLALSSGPGGTQYF.

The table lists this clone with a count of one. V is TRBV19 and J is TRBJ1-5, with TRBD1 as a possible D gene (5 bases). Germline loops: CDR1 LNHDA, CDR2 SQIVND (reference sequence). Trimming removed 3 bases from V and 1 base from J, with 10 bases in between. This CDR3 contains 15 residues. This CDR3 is CASSIGQGSNQPQHF. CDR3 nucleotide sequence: TGTGCCAGTAGTATCGGGCAGGGCAGCAATCAGCCCCAGCATTTT.